The rows below give T cell receptor beta chains drawn from one sample of a study of blood T cell repertoires in COVID-19. Using immunoSEQ multiplex PCR, the repertoire was profiled, and TCRdb retains in-frame clones only, with some absent. The data contain 120,000 to 150,000 clones, about 76% of them singletons. The source material was peripheral blood. These receptors were taken from an elderly man with acute or convalescent COVID-19. CDR3s include the opening cysteine and the closing phenylalanine or tryptophan. Each record gives: clone size, D gene, V gene, J gene, CDR3 DNA, CDR3 protein. The D gene is left open where the match is weak. Where a row states a size, it is once, few, many or the class of an expanded clone; other rows omit it.

.	TRBD1	TRBV7-2	TRBJ2-7	TGTGCCAGCAGCTTAACGGGACAGGGCTACGAGCAGTACTTC	CASSLTGQGYEQYF
.	TRBD1	TRBV10-3	TRBJ1-6	TGTGCCATCAGTGAAAACGAGACAGGGGTCTCACCCCTCCACTTT	CAISENETGVSPLHF
.	.	TRBV2	TRBJ1-5	TGTGCCAGCTCCATTATAGGCAATCAGCCCCAGCATTTT	CASSIIGNQPQHF
.	TRBD1	TRBV6-2/TRBV6-3	TRBJ2-7	TGTGCCAGCAGTTACTATCGGACAGGGCCCCACGAGCAGTACTTC	CASSYYRTGPHEQYF
.	.	TRBV3-1/TRBV3-2	TRBJ1-2	TGTGCCAGCAGCCAAGTCCGGGGAGACTATGGCTACACCTTC	CASSQVRGDYGYTF
.	.	TRBV29-1	TRBJ1-1	TGCAGCGCTGGGGCAGGCATGAACGCTGAAGCTTTCTTT	CSAGAGMNAEAFF
.	TRBD1	TRBV7-2	TRBJ1-1	TGTGCCAGCAGCTATACCACAGGGGGAGAAGCTTTCTTT	CASSYTTGGEAFF
.	.	TRBV11-3	TRBJ2-1	TGTGCCAGCAGCCGTGGGGGGGCGCGGAATGAGCAGTTCTTC	CASSRGGARNEQFF
once	TRBD2	TRBV7-2	TRBJ2-1	TGTGCCAGCGAAGCGGGGGGTTCCTACAATGAGCAGTTCTTC	CASEAGGSYNEQFF
few	.	TRBV28	TRBJ1-1	TGTGCCAGCCGTGACACTTACACTGAAGCTTTCTTT	CASRDTYTEAFF
once	TRBD1	TRBV28	TRBJ2-7	TGTGCCAGCGGCGACAGGGGGCCCTACGAGCAGTACTTC	CASGDRGPYEQYF
.	TRBD2	TRBV7-2	TRBJ2-3	TGTGCCAGCAGCCCCAGCGGGGGAGGCACAGATACGCAGTATTTT	CASSPSGGGTDTQYF
once	.	TRBV3-1/TRBV3-2	TRBJ1-2	TGTGCCAGCAGCCATGAAGGGGGGGCGGTTGGCTACACCTTC	CASSHEGGAVGYTF
.	.	TRBV5-5	TRBJ1-6	TGTGCCAGCAGCTTGGGTCCACCCAGGGGAGTGTATTCACCCCTCCACTTT	CASSLGPPRGVYSPLHF
.	.	TRBV6-2/TRBV6-3	TRBJ2-5	TGTGCCAGCAGTTACGATCGGTCAGAGACCCAGTACTTC	CASSYDRSETQYF
.	.	TRBV11-2	TRBJ2-7	TGTGCCAGCAGCTCCCTGACCCGCCGGGGTGAGCAGTACTTC	CASSSLTRRGEQYF
.	.	TRBV4-1	TRBJ2-3	TGCGCCAGCAGCCAAGAGGCTAGCACAGATACGCAGTATTTT	CASSQEASTDTQYF
.	.	TRBV27	TRBJ1-5	TGTGCCAGCAGTTTCCACAGGGAGGGTCAGCCCCAGCATTTT	CASSFHREGQPQHF
.	TRBD1	TRBV4-3	TRBJ2-7	TGCGCCAGCAGCCCGAACAGGGGATTGTTCTACGAGCAGTACTTC	CASSPNRGLFYEQYF
.	.	TRBV5-4	TRBJ2-1	TGTGCCAGCAGCGGTACAGGGAGCTCCTACAATGAGCAGTTCTTC	CASSGTGSSYNEQFF
.	TRBD1	TRBV4-3	TRBJ2-3	TGCGCCAGCAGCCCGCTGGGACAGGAAATGGATACGCAGTATTTT	CASSPLGQEMDTQYF
.	TRBD2	TRBV7-2	TRBJ2-3	TGTGCCAGCAGCTTTGGAGCGGGGGGGCAGGATACGCAGTATTTT	CASSFGAGGQDTQYF
few	TRBD1	TRBV7-8	TRBJ1-1	TGTGCCAGCAGCTTAGGGACAGGGGGCATGTTGTACACTGAAGCTTTCTTT	CASSLGTGGMLYTEAFF
.	.	TRBV14	TRBJ2-7	TGTGCCAGCAGCCGGGGCCCTACGGCCTACGAGCAGTACTTC	CASSRGPTAYEQYF
.	.	TRBV29-1	TRBJ2-5	TGCAGCGTTGAAGACGCGGCAGTATTAGAGACCCAGTACTTC	CSVEDAAVLETQYF
.	.	TRBV6-2/TRBV6-3	TRBJ2-7	TGTGCCAGCAGTTACTCGATGGGGGCGAAGTACTACGAGCAGTACTTC	CASSYSMGAKYYEQYF
.	.	TRBV20-1	TRBJ1-6	TGCAGTGCTAGTTCGGGGAGCTCCTATAATTCACCCCTCCACTTT	CSASSGSSYNSPLHF
.	.	TRBV3-1/TRBV3-2	TRBJ2-2	TGTGCCAGCAGCCGCCTAGGCAGCGGGGAGCTGTTTTTT	CASSRLGSGELFF
.	.	TRBV30	TRBJ1-5	TGTGCCTGGAGTAGAGGTGGCAGCAGCAATCAGCCCCAGCATTTT	CAWSRGGSSNQPQHF